This entry lists 11 T cell receptor beta chains sequenced from one sample in a study of blood T cell repertoires in COVID-19. Clones were sequenced by immunoSEQ multiplex PCR, and TCRdb holds only the in-frame ones, with some missing. Counted here are 220,000 or so clones, around 88% occurring once; the ten biggest clones make up about 15%. The sample taken for sequencing was PBMCs or T cells enriched from blood (not recorded which). These TCRs come from a woman in her forties or fifties with acute COVID-19.

This chain connects TRBV7-3 to TRBJ1-6; 8 bases map to TRBD1. The CDR3 covers 16 residues. The ends lost 2 bases at V and 11 bases at J; junction bases unmatched: 11. CDR1 and CDR2 from the germline V gene are SGHTA and FQGTGA. Written as DNA, the CDR3 is TGTGCCAGCAGCTTATCCCCGCTAACAGGGGGAACACCCCTCCACTTT. It is translated as CASSLSPLTGGTPLHF. The variable domain in full, with the rest retrieved from reference TRBV7-3 and TRBJ1-6, is GAGVSQTPSNKVTEKGKYVELRCDPISGHTALYWYRQSLGQGPEFLIYFQGTGAADDSGLPNDRFFAVRPEGSVSTLKIQRTERGDSAVYLCASSLSPLTGGTPLHFGNGTRLTVT.

In regard to this clone: The junction does not match germline at one end; this may be a read error. J is TRBJ2-7 and V is TRBV7-2; 7 positions match TRBD1. Germline loops: CDR1 SGHTA, CDR2 FQGNSA. This CDR3 region has 16 residues. The CDR3 reads CASSSIRDSRSNEQYF. The CDR3 nucleotides are TGTGCCAGCAGTTCGATCCGGGACAGCCGCTCCAACGAGCAGTACTTC.

The chain carries TRBV5-1 and TRBJ2-3, with D unresolved. The V and J ends lost 3 bases and 1 base respectively, with 12 bases between them. Germline CDR1 and CDR2: SGHRS and YFSETQ. The CDR3 extends over 15 amino acids. CDR3 sequence (DNA): TGCGCCAGCAGCTACTCTAGATCAGGCACAGATACGCAGTATTTT. Protein: CASSYSRSGTDTQYF.

The V and J genes are TRBV30 and TRBJ1-1; D remains unclear. Trimming shortened V by 4 bases and J by 5 bases, and 11 bases separated the two germline ends. CDR1 is GTSNPN and CDR2 is SVGIG in the germline V gene (reference sequence). The CDR3 runs 12 residues. The CDR3 coding sequence is TGTGCCTGGATCCCCCAGCGAACTGAAGCTTTCTTT. Amino acids: CAWIPQRTEAFF.

Only one count was recorded for this clone. V usage is TRBV5-1 and J usage is TRBJ1-2; D might be TRBD1 (5 bases). This CDR3 contains 14 residues. Trimming left V 1 base short and J 8 bases short, with 15 bases between. CDR1 SGHRS and CDR2 YFSETQ come from the germline V gene. The CDR3 bases are TGCGCCAGCAGCTTGTATGAAGGGGTAAAAGGCTACACCTTC. Amino acids: CASSLYEGVKGYTF.

The rearrangement joins TRBV19 to TRBJ1-3; D unresolved. Germline V gene sequence: CDR1 LNHDA, CDR2 SQIVND (reference sequence). The CDR3 covers 16 residues. Trimming removed 7 bases at V and 7 bases at J, with 23 bases between. CDR3 sequence: CASTAMPGSIHNTIYF. The DNA of the CDR3 is TGTGCCAGTACCGCCATGCCCGGGTCCATCCATAACACCATATATTTT.

The chain is built from TRBV11-3 and TRBJ2-1; 7 positions agree with TRBD1. The CDR3 covers 15 residues. V was pared by 4 bases and J by 3 bases, with 6 bases of the junction left unmatched. Per germline, CDR1 SGHNT and CDR2 YENEEA. CDR3 loop: CASSSRQGIYNEQFF. The DNA for the CDR3 is TGTGCCAGCAGCTCACGACAGGGTATCTACAATGAGCAGTTCTTC.

This clone was counted once. This chain uses TRBV2 with TRBJ1-5; D gene ambiguous. V was clipped by 4 bases and J by 3 bases, with 7 bases between them. CDR3 length: 13 residues. Germline loops: CDR1 SNHLY, CDR2 FYNNEI. The CDR3 is CASSAGFNQPQHF. The CDR3 region has the DNA TGTGCCAGCAGTGCAGGCTTCAATCAGCCCCAGCATTTT.

This chain connects TRBV7-2 to TRBJ1-2; D ambiguous. The CDR3 has 13 amino acids. With 5 bases removed from V and 7 bases from J, the gap between germline ends came to 14 bases. Germline V gene data show CDR1 as SGHTA and CDR2 as FQGNSA. The CDR3 nucleotides are TGTGCCAGCAGCGCAACAAGGTCGGGTGGCTACACCTTC. Translation: CASSATRSGGYTF.

The CDR3 loop is CATSDPGTAFNEQFF. DNA for the CDR3: TGTGCCACCAGTGACCCTGGGACAGCATTCAATGAGCAGTTCTTC. The chain has TRBV24-1 and TRBJ2-1; 7 bases line up with TRBD1. Trimming took 4 bases from V and 6 from J; bases not matched to a gene: 8. There are 15 residues in the CDR3. Germline lookup yields CDR1 KGHDR and CDR2 SFDVKD.

The chain combines TRBV9 with TRBJ1-1, with D uncertain. The CDR3 sequence is 12 residues long. Trimming cost V 0 bases and J 4 bases, with 4 bases left between them. In germline, CDR1 is SGDLS, CDR2 YYNGEE. DNA of the CDR3: TGTGCCAGCAGCGTAGTATCCACTGAAGCTTTCTTT. Protein sequence: CASSVVSTEAFF.